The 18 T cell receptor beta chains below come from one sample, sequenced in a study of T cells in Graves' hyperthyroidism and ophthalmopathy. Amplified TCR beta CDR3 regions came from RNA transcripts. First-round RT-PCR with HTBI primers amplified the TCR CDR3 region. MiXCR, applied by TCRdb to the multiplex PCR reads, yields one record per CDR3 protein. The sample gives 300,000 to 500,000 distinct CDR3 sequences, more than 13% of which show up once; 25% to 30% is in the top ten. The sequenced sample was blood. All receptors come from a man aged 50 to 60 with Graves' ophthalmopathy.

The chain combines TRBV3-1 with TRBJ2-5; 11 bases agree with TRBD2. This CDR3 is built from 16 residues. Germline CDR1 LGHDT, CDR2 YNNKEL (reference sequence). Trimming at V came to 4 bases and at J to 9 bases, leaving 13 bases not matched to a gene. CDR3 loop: CASSLSGRAEREAQYF. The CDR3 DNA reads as TGTGCCAGCAGCCTTAGCGGGAGGGCCGAGCGCGAGGCCCAGTACTTC.

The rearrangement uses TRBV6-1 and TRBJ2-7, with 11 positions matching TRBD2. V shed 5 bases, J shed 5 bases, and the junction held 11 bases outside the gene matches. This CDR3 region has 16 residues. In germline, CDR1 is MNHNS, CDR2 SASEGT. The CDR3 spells CASSWKTSGSANEQYF. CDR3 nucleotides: TGTGCCAGCAGTTGGAAAACTAGCGGGAGTGCCAACGAGCAGTACTTC.

The CDR3 DNA is TGCAGTGCCGTAGCGGGAAGGGACAATGAGCAGTTCTTC. Translating gives CSAVAGRDNEQFF. This rearrangement joins TRBV20-1 to TRBJ2-1; 8 bases fit TRBD2. CDR3 length: 13 residues. The V and J ends lost 6 bases and 5 bases, in that order; junction bases with no gene match: 6. Germline CDR1 reads DFQATT; CDR2 reads SNEGSKA (reference sequence).

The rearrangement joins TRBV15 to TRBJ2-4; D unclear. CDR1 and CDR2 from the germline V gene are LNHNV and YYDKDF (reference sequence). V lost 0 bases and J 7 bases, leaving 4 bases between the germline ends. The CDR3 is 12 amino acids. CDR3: CATSREDNIQYF. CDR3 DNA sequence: TGTGCCACCAGCAGAGAAGACAACATTCAGTACTTC. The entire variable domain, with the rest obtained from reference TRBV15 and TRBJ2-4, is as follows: DAMVIQNPRYQVTQFGKPVTLSCSQTLNHNVMYWYQQKSSQAPKLLFHYYDKDFNNEADTPDNFQSRRPNTSFCFLDIRSPGLGDTAMYLCATSREDNIQYFGAGTRLSVL.

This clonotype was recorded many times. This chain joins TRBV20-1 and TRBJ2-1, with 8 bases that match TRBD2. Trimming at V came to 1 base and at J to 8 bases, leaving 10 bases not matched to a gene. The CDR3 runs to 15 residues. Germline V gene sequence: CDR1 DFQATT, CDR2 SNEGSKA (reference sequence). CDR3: CSARALSGSVDEQFF. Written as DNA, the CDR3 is TGCAGTGCTAGAGCCCTAAGCGGGAGTGTAGATGAGCAGTTCTTC.

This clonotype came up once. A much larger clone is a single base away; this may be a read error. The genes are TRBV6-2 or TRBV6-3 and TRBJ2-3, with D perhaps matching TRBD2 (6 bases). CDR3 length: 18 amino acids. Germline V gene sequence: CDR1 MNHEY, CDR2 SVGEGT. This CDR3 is CASTYHQKGRGSTDTQYF. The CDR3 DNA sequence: TGTGCCAGCACTTACCACCAAAAGGGACGGGGGAGCACAGATACGCAGTATTTT.

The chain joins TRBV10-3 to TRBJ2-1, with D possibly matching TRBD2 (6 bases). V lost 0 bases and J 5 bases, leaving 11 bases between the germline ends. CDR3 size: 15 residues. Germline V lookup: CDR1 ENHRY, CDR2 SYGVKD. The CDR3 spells CAISESPGANNEQFF. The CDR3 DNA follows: TGTGCCATCAGTGAGTCACCGGGAGCGAACAATGAGCAGTTCTTC.

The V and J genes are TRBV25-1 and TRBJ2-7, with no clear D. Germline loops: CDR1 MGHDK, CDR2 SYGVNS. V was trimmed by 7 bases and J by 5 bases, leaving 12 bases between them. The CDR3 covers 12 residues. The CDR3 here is CASTGLNNEQYF. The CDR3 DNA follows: TGTGCCAGCACAGGTTTGAACAACGAGCAGTACTTC.

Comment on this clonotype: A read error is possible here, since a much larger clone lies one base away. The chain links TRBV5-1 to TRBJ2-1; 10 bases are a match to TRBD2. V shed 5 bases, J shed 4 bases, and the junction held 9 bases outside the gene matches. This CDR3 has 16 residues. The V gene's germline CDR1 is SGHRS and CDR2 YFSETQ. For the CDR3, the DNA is TGCGCCAGCAGTCCTACTAGCGGGACGAATTACAATGAGCAGTTCTTC. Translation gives CASSPTSGTNYNEQFF.

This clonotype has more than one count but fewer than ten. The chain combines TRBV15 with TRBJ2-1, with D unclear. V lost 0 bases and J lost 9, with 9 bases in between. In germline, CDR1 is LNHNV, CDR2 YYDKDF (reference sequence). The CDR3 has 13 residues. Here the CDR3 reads CATSRDLALEQFF. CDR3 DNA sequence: TGTGCCACCAGCAGAGATCTGGCCCTTGAGCAGTTCTTC.

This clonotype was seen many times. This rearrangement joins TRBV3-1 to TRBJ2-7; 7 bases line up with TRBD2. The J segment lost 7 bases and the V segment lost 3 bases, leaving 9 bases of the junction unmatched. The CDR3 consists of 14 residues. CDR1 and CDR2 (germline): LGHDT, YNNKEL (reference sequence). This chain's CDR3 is CASSQLAAKAEQYF. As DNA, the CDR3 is TGTGCCAGCAGCCAGCTAGCGGCTAAAGCGGAGCAGTACTTC.

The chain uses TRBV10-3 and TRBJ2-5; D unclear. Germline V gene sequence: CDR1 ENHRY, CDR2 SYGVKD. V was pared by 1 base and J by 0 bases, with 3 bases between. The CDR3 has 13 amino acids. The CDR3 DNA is TGTGCCATCAGTGAGTGGGACCAAGAGACCCAGTACTTC. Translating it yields CAISEWDQETQYF.

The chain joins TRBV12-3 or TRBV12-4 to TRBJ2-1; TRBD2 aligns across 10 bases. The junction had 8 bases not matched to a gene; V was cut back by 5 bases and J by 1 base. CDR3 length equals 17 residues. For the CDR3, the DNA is TGTGCCAGCAGTGGTGCCCTAGCGGGAGTTTCCTACAATGAGCAGTTCTTC. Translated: CASSGALAGVSYNEQFF.

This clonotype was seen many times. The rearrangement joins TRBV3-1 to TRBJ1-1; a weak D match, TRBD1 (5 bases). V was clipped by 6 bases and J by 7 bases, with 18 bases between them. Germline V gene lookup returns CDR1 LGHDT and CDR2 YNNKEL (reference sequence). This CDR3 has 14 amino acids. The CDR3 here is CASRSTGALFEAFF. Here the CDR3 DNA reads TGTGCCAGCAGGAGCACAGGAGCATTATTTGAAGCTTTCTTT.

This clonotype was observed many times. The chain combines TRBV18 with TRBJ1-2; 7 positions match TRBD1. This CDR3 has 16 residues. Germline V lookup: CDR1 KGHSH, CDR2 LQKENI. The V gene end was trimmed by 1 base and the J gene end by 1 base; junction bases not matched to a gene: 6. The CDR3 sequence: CASSPQRGPLNYGYTF. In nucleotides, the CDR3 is TGTGCCAGCTCACCACAGAGGGGGCCACTTAACTATGGCTACACCTTC. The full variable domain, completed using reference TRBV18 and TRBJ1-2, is NAGVMQNPRHLVRRRGQEARLRCSPMKGHSHVYWYRQLPEEGLKFMVYLQKENIIDESGMPKERFSAEFPKEGPSILRIQQVVRGDSAAYFCASSPQRGPLNYGYTFGSGTRLTVV.

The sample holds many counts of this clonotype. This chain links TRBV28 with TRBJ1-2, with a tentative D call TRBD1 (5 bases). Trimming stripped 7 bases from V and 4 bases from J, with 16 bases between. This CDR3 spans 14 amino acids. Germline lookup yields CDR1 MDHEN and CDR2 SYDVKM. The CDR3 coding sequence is TGTGCCAGCATTCAGGGCGGGGAGTTCTATGGCTACACCTTC. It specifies CASIQGGEFYGYTF.

The CDR3, as DNA: TGTGCCAGCAGTGAAGCGCTTCCAAGCTATGGCTACACCTTC. The encoded protein is CASSEALPSYGYTF. The chain couples TRBV6-1 to TRBJ1-2; D not certain. Germline CDR1 reads MNHNS; CDR2 reads SASEGT. Trimming shortened V by 0 bases and J by 4 bases, and 9 bases separated the two germline ends. This CDR3 contains 14 residues.

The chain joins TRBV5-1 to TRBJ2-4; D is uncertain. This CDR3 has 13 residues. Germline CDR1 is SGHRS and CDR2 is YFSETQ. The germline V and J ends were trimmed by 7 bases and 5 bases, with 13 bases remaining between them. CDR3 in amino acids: CASSQAGENIQYF. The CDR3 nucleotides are TGCGCCAGCTCGCAGGCAGGAGAAAACATTCAGTACTTC.